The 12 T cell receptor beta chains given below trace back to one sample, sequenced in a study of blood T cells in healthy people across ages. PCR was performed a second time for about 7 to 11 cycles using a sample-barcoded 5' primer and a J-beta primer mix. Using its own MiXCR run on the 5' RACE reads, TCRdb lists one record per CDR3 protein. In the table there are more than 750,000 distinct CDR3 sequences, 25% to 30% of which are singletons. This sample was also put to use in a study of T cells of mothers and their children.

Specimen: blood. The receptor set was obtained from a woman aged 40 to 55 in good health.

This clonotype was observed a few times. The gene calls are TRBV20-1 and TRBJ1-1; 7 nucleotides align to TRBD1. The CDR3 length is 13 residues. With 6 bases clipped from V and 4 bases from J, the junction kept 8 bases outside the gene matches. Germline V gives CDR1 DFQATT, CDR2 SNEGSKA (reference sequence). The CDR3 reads CSAPTGLGTEAFF. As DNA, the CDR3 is TGCAGTGCACCGACAGGGCTCGGCACTGAAGCTTTCTTT.

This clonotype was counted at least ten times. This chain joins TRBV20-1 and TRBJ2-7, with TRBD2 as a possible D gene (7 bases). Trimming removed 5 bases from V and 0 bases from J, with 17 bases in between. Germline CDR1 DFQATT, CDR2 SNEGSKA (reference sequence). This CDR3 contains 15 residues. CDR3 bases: TGCAGTGCTCCCCAAGGGGGGGGGTACTCCTACGAGCAGTACTTC. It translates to CSAPQGGGYSYEQYF.

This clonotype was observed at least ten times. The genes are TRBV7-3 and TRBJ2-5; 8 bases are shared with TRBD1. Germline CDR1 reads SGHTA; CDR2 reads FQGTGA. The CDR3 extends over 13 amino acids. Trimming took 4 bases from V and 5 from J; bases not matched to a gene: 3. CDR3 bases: TGTGCCAGCAGCTCGAACAGGGGGGAGACCCAGTACTTC. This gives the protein CASSSNRGETQYF.

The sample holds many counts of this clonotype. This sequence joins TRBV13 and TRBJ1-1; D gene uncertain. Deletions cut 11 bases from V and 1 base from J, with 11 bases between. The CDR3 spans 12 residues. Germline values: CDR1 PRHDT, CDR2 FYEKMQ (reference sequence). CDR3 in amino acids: CAVGTRNTEAFF. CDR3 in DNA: TGTGCCGTCGGTACCAGGAACACTGAAGCTTTCTTT.

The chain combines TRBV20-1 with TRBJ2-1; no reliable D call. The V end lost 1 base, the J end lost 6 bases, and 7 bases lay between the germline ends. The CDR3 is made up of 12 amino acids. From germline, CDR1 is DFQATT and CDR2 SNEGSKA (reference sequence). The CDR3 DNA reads TGCAGTGCTAGAGGGGGTTCCAATGAGCAGTTCTTC. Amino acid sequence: CSARGGSNEQFF.

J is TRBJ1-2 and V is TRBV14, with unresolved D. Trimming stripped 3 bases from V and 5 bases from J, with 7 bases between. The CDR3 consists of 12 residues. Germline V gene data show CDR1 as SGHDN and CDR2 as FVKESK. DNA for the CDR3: TGTGCCAGCAGCCAGCAGCAGTATGGCTACACCTTC. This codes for CASSQQQYGYTF.

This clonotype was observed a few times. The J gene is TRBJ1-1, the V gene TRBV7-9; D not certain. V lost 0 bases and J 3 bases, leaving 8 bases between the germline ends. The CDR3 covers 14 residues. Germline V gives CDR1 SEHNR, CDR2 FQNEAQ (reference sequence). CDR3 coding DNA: TGTGCCAGCAGCTTAGCGCGAAGGGACACTGAAGCTTTCTTT. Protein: CASSLARRDTEAFF.

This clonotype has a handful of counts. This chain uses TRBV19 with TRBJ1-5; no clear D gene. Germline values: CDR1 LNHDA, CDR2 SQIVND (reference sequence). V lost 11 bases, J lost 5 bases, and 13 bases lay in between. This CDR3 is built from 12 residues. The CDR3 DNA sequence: TGTGCCGGCCTCCGGATCGATCAGCCCCAGCATTTT. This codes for CAGLRIDQPQHF.

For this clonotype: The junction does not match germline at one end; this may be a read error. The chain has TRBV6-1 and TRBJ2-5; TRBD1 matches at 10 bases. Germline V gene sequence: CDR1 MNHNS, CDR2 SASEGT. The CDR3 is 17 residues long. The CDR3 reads CAGSVGTGARWIASQYF. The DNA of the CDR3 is TGTGCCGGCAGTGTCGGGACAGGGGCAAGGTGGATAGCTTCCCAGTACTTC.

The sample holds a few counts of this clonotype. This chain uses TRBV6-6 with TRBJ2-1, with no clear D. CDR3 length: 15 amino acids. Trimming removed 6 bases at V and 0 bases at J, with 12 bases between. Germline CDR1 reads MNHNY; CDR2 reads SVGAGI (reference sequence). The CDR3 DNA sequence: TGTGCCAGCAGATCAGACTCCAGCTCCTACAATGAGCAGTTCTTC. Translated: CASRSDSSSYNEQFF.

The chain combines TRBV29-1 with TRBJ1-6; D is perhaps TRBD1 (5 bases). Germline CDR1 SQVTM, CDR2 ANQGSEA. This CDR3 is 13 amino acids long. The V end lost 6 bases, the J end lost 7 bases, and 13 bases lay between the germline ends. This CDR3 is CSVLEGTNSPLHF. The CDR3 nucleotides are TGCAGCGTCCTAGAGGGGACCAATTCACCCCTCCACTTT. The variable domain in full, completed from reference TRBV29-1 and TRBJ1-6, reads SAVISQKPSRDICQRGTSLTIQCQVDSQVTMMFWYRQQPGQSLTLIATANQGSEATYESGFVIDKFPISRPNLTFSTLTVSNMSPEDSSIYLCSVLEGTNSPLHFGNGTRLTVT.

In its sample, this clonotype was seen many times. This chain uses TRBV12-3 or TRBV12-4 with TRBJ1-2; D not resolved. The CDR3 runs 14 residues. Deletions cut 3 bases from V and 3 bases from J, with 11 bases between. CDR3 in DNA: TGTGCCAGCAGTTTCTATGGGGTTGACTATGGCTACACCTTC. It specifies CASSFYGVDYGYTF.